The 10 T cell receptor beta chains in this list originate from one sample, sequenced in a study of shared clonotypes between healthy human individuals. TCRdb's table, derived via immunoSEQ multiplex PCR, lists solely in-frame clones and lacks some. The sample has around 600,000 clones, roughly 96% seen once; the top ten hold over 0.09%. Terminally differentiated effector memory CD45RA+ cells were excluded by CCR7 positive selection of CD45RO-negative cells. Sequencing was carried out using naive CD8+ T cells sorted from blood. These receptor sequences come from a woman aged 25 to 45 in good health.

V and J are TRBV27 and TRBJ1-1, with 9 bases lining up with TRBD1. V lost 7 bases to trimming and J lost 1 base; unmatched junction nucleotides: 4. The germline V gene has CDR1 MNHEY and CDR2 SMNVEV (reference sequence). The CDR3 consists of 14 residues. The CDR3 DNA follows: TGTGCCAGCATCACGACAGGGGGGAACACTGAAGCTTTCTTT. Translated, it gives CASITTGGNTEAFF.

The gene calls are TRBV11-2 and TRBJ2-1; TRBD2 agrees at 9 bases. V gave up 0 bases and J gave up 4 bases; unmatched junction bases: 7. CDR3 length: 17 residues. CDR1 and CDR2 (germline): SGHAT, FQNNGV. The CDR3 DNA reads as TGTGCCAGCAGCTTAGATCGAAACCTAGCGGGGTACAATGAGCAGTTCTTC. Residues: CASSLDRNLAGYNEQFF.

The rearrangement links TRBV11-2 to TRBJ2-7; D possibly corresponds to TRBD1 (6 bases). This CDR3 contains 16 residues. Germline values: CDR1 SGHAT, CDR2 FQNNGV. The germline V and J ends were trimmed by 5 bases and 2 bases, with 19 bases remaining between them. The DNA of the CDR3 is TGTGCCAGCAGCACCAAGGGGGATCCTCCTCCCTACGAGCAGTACTTC. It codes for CASSTKGDPPPYEQYF. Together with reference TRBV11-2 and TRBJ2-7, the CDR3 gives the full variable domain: EAGVAQSPRYKIIEKRQSVAFWCNPISGHATLYWYQQILGQGPKLLIQFQNNGVVDDSQLPKDRFSAERLKGVDSTLKIQPAKLEDSAVYLCASSTKGDPPPYEQYFGPGTRLTVT.

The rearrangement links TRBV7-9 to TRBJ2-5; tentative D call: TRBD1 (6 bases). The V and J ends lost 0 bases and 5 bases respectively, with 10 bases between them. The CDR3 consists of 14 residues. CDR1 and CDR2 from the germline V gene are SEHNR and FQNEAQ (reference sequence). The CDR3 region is CASSLAQGVETQYF. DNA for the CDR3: TGTGCCAGCAGCTTAGCACAGGGTGTCGAGACCCAGTACTTC.

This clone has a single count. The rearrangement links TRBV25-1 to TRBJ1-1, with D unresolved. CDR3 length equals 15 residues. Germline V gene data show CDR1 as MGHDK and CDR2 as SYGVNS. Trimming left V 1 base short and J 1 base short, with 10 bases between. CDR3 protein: CASSELNRENTEAFF. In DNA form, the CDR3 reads TGTGCCAGCAGTGAATTAAACAGAGAGAACACTGAAGCTTTCTTT.

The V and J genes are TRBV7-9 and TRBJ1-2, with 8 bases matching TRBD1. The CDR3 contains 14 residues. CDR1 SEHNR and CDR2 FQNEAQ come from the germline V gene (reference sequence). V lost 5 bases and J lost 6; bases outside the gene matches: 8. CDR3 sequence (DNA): TGTGCCAGCAGCCCAGTAATCAGGGGGCATGGCTACACCTTC. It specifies CASSPVIRGHGYTF.

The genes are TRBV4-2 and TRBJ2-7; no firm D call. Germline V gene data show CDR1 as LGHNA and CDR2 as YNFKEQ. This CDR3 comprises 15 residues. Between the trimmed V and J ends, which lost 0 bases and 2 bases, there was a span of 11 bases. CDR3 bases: TGTGCCAGCAGCCAAGAGTCGCCGGGTCCCTACGAGCAGTACTTC. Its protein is CASSQESPGPYEQYF.

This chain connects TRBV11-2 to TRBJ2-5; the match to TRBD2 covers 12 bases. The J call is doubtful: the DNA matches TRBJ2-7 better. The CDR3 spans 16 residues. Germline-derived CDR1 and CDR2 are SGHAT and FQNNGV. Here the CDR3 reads CASSLTSGRGAYEQYF. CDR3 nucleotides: TGTGCCAGCAGCCTGACTAGCGGGAGAGGAGCATACGAGCAGTACTTC.

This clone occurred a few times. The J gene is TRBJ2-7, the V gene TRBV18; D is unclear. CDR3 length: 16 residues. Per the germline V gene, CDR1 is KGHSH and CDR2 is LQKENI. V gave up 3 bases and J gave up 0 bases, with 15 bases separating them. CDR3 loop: CASSPGGLVSSYEQYF. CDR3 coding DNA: TGTGCCAGCTCACCTGGCGGTCTTGTAAGCTCCTACGAGCAGTACTTC.

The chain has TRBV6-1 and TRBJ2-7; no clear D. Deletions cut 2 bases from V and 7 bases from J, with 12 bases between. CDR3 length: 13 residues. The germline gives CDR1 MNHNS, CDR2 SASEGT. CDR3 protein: CASSEWAQGEQYF. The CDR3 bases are TGTGCCAGCAGTGAATGGGCCCAAGGGGAGCAGTACTTC.